A single sample gave rise to the 10 T cell receptor beta chains below, sequenced in a study of CD8 T cells in Susac syndrome. Roughly 0.45 to 1 ug RNA was reverse transcribed with random hexamers. TCRdb ran MiXCR on the immunoSEQ multiplex PCR reads and lists one entry per CDR3 protein. The sample shows 70,000 or so distinct CDR3 sequences, more than 85% of them seen only once. Sequencing was done on a sample of CD8+ T cells from PBMCs. These receptors all come from a human donor in good health.

The chain joins TRBV6-5 to TRBJ1-1, with D unclear. There are 12 residues in the CDR3. Trimming pared 3 bases from V and 1 base from J, leaving 3 bases between. From germline, CDR1 is MNHEY and CDR2 SVGAGI. The DNA for the CDR3 is TGTGCCAGCAGTTATTCGAACACTGAAGCTTTCTTT. It specifies CASSYSNTEAFF.

The chain joins TRBV5-1 to TRBJ2-3; TRBD1 is a possible D gene (5 bases). The germline V and J ends were trimmed by 2 bases and 1 base, with 11 bases remaining between them. This CDR3 spans 15 amino acids. CDR1 and CDR2 (germline): SGHRS, YFSETQ. DNA of the CDR3: TGCGCCAGCAGCTTTCCGATGACAGGCACAGATACGCAGTATTTT. As protein: CASSFPMTGTDTQYF.

The V and J genes are TRBV12-5 and TRBJ1-5; 10 positions match TRBD1. V lost 7 bases to trimming and J lost 7 bases; unmatched junction nucleotides: 10. The V gene's germline CDR1 is LGHNT and CDR2 FRNRAP. The CDR3 loop spans 15 amino acids. For the CDR3, the DNA is TGTGCTAGTGCCCCGCCCGGGACAGGGGTGCAGCCCCAGCATTTT. Protein product: CASAPPGTGVQPQHF.

Concerning this clonotype itself: Compared with germline, one end of the junction differs, possibly owing to a read error. The chain carries TRBV7-9 and TRBJ1-1; no firm D call. The CDR3 consists of 11 residues. The germline gives CDR1 SEHNR, CDR2 FQNEAQ (reference sequence). The chain's CDR3 is CASSLLKDTSF. The CDR3 DNA sequence: TGTGCCAGCAGCTTACTCAAAGATACCTCCTTT. Full variable domain (remainder filled in from reference TRBV7-9 and TRBJ1-1): DTGVSQNPRHKITKRGQNVTFRCDPISEHNRLYWYRQTLGQGPEFLTYFQNEAQLEKSRLLSDRFSAERPKGSFSTLEIQRTEQGDSAMYLCASSLLKDTSFGQGTRLTVV.

The rearrangement uses TRBV2 and TRBJ2-1; 12 nucleotides match TRBD2. CDR1 SNHLY and CDR2 FYNNEI come from the germline V gene. The CDR3 loop spans 18 amino acids. Losses at the gene ends were 3 bases for V and 8 bases for J; bases not matched to a gene: 14. The CDR3 protein is CASSEPLTSGGNPHEQFF. DNA for the CDR3: TGTGCCAGCAGTGAGCCTTTAACTAGCGGGGGGAACCCCCATGAGCAGTTCTTC.

The rearrangement uses TRBV5-1 and TRBJ2-5; D uncertain. The V end was cut by 0 bases, the J end by 0 bases, with 3 bases between. This CDR3 region has 13 residues. Germline CDR1 is SGHRS and CDR2 is YFSETQ. The CDR3 protein is CASSLGYQETQYF. The CDR3 DNA is TGCGCCAGCAGCTTGGGGTACCAAGAGACCCAGTACTTC. Filled out from reference TRBV5-1 and TRBJ2-5, the complete variable domain reads KAGVTQTPRYLIKTRGQQVTLSCSPISGHRSVSWYQQTPGQGLQFLFEYFSETQRNKGNFPGRFSGRQFSNSRSEMNVSTLELGDSALYLCASSLGYQETQYFGPGTRLLVL.

The chain couples TRBV11-2 to TRBJ2-3, with TRBD2 as a possible D gene (6 bases). The CDR3 covers 13 residues. Per the germline V gene, CDR1 is SGHAT and CDR2 is FQNNGV. Trimming cost V 5 bases and J 6 bases, with 12 bases left between them. The CDR3 coding sequence is TGTGCCAGCAGCCACGGGACTTTGGATACGCAGTATTTT. It specifies CASSHGTLDTQYF.

The chain has TRBV18 and TRBJ1-1, with D possibly TRBD1 on 5 matching bases. Trimming took 0 bases from V and 4 from J, leaving 9 bases between them. Looked up from germline, CDR1 is KGHSH and CDR2 is LQKENI. The CDR3 is made up of 14 amino acids. DNA for the CDR3: TGTGCCAGCTCACCACCTGGGGGGGGCACTGAAGCTTTCTTT. Translation: CASSPPGGGTEAFF.

The rearrangement joins TRBV16 to TRBJ2-1; the D call may be TRBD1 or TRBD2 (5 bases each). The V and J ends lost 4 bases and 11 bases respectively, with 12 bases between them. In germline, CDR1 is KGHSY, CDR2 FQNENV. CDR3 length: 12 amino acids. The CDR3 sequence: CASSPGAGQQFF. The CDR3 DNA follows: TGTGCCAGCAGCCCTGGGGCGGGCCAGCAGTTCTTC.

This chain links TRBV5-6 with TRBJ2-2, with a possible D match to TRBD1 (6 bases). The CDR3 extends over 13 amino acids. Germline CDR1 and CDR2: SGHDT and YYEEEE. V was trimmed by 4 bases and J by 6 bases, leaving 10 bases between them. CDR3: CASSPTGAGELFF. The CDR3 nucleotides read TGTGCCAGCAGCCCGACAGGAGCCGGGGAGCTGTTTTTT.